These T cell receptor beta chains were read from a single sample in a study of identical twins. From the 5' RACE reads, TCRdb called clonotypes with MiXCR, one entry per CDR3 protein. The data hold around 570,000 distinct CDR3 sequences, with 9% to 10% observed a single time. These same data were also listed under a study on yellow fever vaccine responses in identical twins.

Sequencing was performed on PBMCs. The receptor source for this set is a young woman in good health. The conserved cysteine and the conserved F or W are not part of the CDR3 here. The order of the fields is V gene, CDR3 protein.

>TRBV12-3/TRBV12-4
ASSLGDRGDQPQH
>TRBV15
ATSRTGFESYNEQF
>TRBV6-1
ASRLRDRGSYEQY
>TRBV5-1
ASSPGLESSYNSPLH
>TRBV10-3
AISRTGLNSPLH
>TRBV6-1
ASTRGMMSTDTQY
>TRBV3-1
ASSQGPLGVTDTQY
>TRBV5-1
ASSPQGANEKLF
>TRBV12-5
ASMKGQGVTDTQY
>TRBV7-9
ASSAKGTGETEAF
>TRBV10-3
AISGDGDSSYNEQF
>TRBV5-3
ARSTDYLLYNEQF
>TRBV27
ASSLSLGTISYEQY
>TRBV6-1
ASKRTGGAYNEQF
>TRBV11-2
ASSRIIPGLAGGETQY